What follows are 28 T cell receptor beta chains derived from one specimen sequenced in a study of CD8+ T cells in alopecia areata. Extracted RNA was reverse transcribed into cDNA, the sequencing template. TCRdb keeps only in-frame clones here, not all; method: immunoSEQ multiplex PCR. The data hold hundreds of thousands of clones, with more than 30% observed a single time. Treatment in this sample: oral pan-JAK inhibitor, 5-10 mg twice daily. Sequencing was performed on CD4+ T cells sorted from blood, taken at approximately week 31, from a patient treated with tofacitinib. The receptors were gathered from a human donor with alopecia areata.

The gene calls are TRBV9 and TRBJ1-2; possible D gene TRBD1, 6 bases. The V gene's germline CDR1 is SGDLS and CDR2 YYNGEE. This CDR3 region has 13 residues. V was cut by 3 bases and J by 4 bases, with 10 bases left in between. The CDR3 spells CASSEGQSYGYTF. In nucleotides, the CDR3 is TGTGCCAGCAGCGAAGGACAGAGCTATGGCTACACCTTC.

The CDR3 DNA reads TGTGCCAGCAGCCAGCGGACTAGCGGGAATACCTACAATGAGCAGTTCTTC. Encoded protein: CASSQRTSGNTYNEQFF. This sequence joins TRBV4-2 and TRBJ2-1; 12 nucleotides align to TRBD2. Germline assignment: CDR1 LGHNA and CDR2 YNFKEQ. The CDR3 length is 17 residues. The ends lost 3 bases at V and 2 bases at J; junction bases unmatched: 5.

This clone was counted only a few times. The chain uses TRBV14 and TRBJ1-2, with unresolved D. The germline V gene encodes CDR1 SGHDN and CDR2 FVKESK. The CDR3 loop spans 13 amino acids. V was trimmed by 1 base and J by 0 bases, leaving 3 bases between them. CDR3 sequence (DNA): TGTGCCAGCAGCCAAGTAGCTAACTATGGCTACACCTTC. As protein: CASSQVANYGYTF.

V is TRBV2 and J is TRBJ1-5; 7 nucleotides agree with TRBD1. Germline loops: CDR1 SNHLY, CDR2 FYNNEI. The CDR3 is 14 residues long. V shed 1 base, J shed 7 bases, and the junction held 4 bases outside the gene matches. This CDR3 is CASSEEGAGQPQHF. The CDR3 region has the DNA TGTGCCAGCAGTGAAGAGGGGGCTGGGCAGCCCCAGCATTTT.

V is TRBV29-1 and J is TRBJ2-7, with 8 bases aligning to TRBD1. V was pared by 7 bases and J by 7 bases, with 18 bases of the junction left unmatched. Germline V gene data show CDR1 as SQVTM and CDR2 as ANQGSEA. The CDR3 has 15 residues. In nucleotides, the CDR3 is TGCAGCGCTGGGGAGTTTGGGCAGGGGGCCGGGGAGCAGTACTTC. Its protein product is CSAGEFGQGAGEQYF.

CDR3 protein: CASSKKGARDYGYTF. CDR3 in DNA: TGTGCCAGCAGTAAGAAGGGGGCCCGGGACTATGGCTACACCTTC. This chain joins TRBV27 and TRBJ1-2; TRBD1 aligns across 7 bases. The J segment lost 3 bases and the V segment lost 5 bases, leaving 9 bases of the junction unmatched. The length of the CDR3 is 15 residues. Germline loops: CDR1 MNHEY, CDR2 SMNVEV (reference sequence).

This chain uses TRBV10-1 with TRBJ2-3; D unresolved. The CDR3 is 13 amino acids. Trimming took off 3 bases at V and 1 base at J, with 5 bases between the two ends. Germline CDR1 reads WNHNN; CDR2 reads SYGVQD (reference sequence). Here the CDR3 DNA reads TGCGCCAGCAGTGAAGCAGGCACAGATACGCAGTATTTT. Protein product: CASSEAGTDTQYF.

The CDR3 region is CASSSAYRALGYTF. DNA for the CDR3: TGTGCCAGCAGCTCCGCATACAGGGCCCTAGGCTACACCTTC. The chain recombines TRBV7-2 with TRBJ1-2; a weak D match, TRBD1 (6 bases). The CDR3 covers 14 residues. V shed 4 bases and J shed 8 bases, with 17 bases lying between them. CDR1 and CDR2 from the germline V gene are SGHTA and FQGNSA.

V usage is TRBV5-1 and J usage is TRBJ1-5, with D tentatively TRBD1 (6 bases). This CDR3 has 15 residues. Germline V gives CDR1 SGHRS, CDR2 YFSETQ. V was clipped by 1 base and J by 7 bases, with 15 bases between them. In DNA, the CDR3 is TGCGCCAGCAGCTTGTCAGGGGAAAGTCTGCAGCCCCAGCATTTT. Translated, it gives CASSLSGESLQPQHF.

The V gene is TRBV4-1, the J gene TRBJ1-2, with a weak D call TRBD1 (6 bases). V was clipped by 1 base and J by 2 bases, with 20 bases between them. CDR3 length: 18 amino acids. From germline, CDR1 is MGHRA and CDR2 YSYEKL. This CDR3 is CASSQVPYRARENYGYTF. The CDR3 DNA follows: TGCGCCAGCAGCCAAGTCCCATACAGGGCCCGCGAGAACTATGGCTACACCTTC.

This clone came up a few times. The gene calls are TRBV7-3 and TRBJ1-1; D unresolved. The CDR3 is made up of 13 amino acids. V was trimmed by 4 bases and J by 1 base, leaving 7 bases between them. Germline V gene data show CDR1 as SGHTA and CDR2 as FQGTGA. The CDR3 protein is CASSSQTNTEAFF. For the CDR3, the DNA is TGTGCCAGCAGCTCCCAAACGAACACTGAAGCTTTCTTT. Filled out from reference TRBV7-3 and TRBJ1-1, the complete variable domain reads GAGVSQTPSNKVTEKGKYVELRCDPISGHTALYWYRQSLGQGPEFLIYFQGTGAADDSGLPNDRFFAVRPEGSVSTLKIQRTERGDSAVYLCASSSQTNTEAFFGQGTRLTVV.

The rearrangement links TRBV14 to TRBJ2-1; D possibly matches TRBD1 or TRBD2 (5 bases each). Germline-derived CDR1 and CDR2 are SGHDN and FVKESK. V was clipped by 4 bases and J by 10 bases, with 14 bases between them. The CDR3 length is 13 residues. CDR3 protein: CASSRPGTPEQFF. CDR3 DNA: TGTGCCAGCAGCCGCCCCGGGACCCCCGAGCAGTTCTTC.

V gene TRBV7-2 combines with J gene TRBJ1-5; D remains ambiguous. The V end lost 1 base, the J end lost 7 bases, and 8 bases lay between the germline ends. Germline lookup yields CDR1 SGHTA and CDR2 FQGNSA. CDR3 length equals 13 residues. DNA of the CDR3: TGTGCCAGCAGCTTAGTGGTAGGGCAGCCCCAGCATTTT. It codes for CASSLVVGQPQHF. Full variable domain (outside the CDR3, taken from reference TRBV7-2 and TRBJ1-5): GAGVSQSPSNKVTEKGKDVELRCDPISGHTALYWYRQSLGQGLEFLIYFQGNSAPDKSGLPSDRFSAERTGGSVSTLTIQRTQQEDSAVYLCASSLVVGQPQHFGDGTRLSIL.

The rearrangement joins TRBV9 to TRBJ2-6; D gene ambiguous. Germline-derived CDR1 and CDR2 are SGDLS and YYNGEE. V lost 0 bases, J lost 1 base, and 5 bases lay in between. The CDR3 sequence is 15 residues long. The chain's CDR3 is CASSVGDSGANVLTF. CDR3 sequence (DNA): TGTGCCAGCAGCGTAGGGGATTCTGGGGCCAACGTCCTGACTTTC.

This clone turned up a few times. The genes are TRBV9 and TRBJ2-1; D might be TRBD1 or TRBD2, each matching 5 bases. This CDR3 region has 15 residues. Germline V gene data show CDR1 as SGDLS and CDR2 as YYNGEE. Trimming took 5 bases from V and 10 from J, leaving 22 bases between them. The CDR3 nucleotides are TGTGCCAGCAGGCCAGTCGGGGCCAGTGATGGCGAGCAGTTCTTC. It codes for CASRPVGASDGEQFF.

Here the CDR3 reads CASSDGVQSGEQYF. The DNA of the CDR3 is TGTGCCAGCAGTGACGGGGTTCAATCGGGAGAGCAGTACTTC. V usage is TRBV6-5 and J usage is TRBJ2-7, with a tentative D call TRBD2 (5 bases). V shed 5 bases and J shed 7 bases, with 18 bases lying between them. The CDR3 is 14 residues long. The V gene's germline CDR1 is MNHEY and CDR2 SVGAGI.

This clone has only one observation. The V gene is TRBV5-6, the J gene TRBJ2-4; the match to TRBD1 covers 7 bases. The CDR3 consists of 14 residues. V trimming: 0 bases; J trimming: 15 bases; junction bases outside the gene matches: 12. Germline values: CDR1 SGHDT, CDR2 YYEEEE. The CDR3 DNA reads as TGTGCCAGCAGCTTGGGGACAGGAAATACTCGGAGGTACTTC. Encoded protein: CASSLGTGNTRRYF.

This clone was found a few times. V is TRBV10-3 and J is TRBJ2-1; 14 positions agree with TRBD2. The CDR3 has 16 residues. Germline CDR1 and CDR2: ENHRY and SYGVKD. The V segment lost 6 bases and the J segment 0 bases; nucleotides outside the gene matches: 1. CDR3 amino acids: CAIRGTSGSSYNEQFF. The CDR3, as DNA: TGTGCCATCAGAGGGACTAGCGGGAGCTCCTACAATGAGCAGTTCTTC.

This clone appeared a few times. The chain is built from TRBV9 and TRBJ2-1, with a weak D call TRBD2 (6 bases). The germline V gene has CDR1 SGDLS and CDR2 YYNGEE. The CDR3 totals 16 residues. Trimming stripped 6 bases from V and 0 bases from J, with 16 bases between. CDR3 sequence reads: CASTWREATSYNEQFF. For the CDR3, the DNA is TGTGCCAGCACTTGGCGGGAAGCAACCTCCTACAATGAGCAGTTCTTC.

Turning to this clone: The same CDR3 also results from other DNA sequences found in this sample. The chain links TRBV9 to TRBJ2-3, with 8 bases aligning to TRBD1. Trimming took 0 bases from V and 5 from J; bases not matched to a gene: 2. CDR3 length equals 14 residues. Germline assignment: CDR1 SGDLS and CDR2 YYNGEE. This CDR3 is CASSVGRGQDTQYF. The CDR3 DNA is TGTGCCAGCAGCGTAGGCAGGGGGCAAGATACGCAGTATTTT.

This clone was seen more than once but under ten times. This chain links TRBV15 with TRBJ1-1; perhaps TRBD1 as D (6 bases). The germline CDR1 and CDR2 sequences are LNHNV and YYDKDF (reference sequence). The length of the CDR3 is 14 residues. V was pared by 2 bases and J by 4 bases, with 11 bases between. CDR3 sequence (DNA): TGTGCCACCAGCAGATCCCAGGGGATCACTGAAGCTTTCTTT. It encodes CATSRSQGITEAFF.

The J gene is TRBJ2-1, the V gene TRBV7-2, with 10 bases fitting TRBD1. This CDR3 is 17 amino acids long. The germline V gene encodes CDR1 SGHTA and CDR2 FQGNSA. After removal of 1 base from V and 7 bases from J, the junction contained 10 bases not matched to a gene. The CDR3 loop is CASSLGAAGQGWNEQFF. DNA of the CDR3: TGTGCCAGCAGCTTAGGCGCCGCGGGACAGGGGTGGAATGAGCAGTTCTTC.

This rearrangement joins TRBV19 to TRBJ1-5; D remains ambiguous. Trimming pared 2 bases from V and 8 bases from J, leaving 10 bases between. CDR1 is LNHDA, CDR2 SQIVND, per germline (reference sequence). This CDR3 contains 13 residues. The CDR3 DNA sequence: TGTGCCAGTAGTATAACCAGCCCCGAGCCCCAGCATTTT. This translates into CASSITSPEPQHF. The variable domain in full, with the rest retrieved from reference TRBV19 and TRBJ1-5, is DGGITQSPKYLFRKEGQNVTLSCEQNLNHDAMYWYRQDPGQGLRLIYYSQIVNDFQKGDIAEGYSVSREKKESFPLTVTSAQKNPTAFYLCASSITSPEPQHFGDGTRLSIL.

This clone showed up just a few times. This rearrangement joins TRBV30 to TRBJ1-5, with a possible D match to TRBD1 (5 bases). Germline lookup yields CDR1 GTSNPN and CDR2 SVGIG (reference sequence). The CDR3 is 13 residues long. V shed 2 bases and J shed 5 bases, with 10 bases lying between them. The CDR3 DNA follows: TGTGCCTGGAGTAATCTAGGGGATCAGCCCCAGCATTTT. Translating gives CAWSNLGDQPQHF.

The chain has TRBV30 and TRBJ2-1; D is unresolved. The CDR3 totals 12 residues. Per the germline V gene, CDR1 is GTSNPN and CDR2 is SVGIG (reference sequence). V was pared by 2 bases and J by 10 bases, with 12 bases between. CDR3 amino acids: CAWSTLVYEQFF. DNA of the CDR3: TGTGCCTGGAGTACCCTAGTGTACGAGCAGTTCTTC.

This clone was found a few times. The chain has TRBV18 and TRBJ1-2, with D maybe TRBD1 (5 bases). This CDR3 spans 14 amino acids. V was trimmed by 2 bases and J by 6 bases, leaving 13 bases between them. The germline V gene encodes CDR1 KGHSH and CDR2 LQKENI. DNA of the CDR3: TGTGCCAGCTCACCAGGGCAGGGTTCGGATGGCTACACCTTC. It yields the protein CASSPGQGSDGYTF.

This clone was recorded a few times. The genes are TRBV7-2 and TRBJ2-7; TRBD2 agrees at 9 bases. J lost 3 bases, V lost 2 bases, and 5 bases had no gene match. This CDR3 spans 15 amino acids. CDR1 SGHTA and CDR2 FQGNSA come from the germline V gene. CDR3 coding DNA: TGTGCCAGCAGCTTAAGCGGGGGGATGATCTACGAGCAGTACTTC. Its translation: CASSLSGGMIYEQYF.

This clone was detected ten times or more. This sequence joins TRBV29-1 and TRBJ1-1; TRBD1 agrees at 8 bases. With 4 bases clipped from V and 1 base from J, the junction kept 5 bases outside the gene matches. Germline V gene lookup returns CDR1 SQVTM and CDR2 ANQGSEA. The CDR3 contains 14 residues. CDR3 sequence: CSVAAGQGNTEAFF. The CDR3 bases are TGCAGCGTTGCCGCAGGACAGGGGAACACTGAAGCTTTCTTT.